This T cell receptor delta chain was captured by sequencing in a study of gamma delta lymphoproliferative disorders and STAT genes. Across the whole study: Delta-chain libraries followed the EuroClonality-NGS standard operating procedure.

TCRdb reanalyzed the multiplex PCR reads using CATT. Among about 3,400 delta-chain clones, approximately 1% were seen once, and the ten largest hold around 25%. V lost 3 bases and J lost 1; bases outside the gene matches: 19. This CDR3 has 21 amino acids. CDR1 and CDR2 (germline): GEAIGNYY, EKD. Note on this clone: Antigen unknown. This likely traces to a read error, being one base from a far larger clone. The sample contains more than one DNA sequence encoding this CDR3.

Broader study findings: Nearly all major patient gamma and delta clonotypes were public. Control T cells likely spanned varied maturation stages, whereas leukemic cells were skewed toward terminal effectors.

Genomic DNA from isolated PBMCs served as the sequencing template. Controls were healthy adult blood donors matched for age and sex. The sample comprised blood. J is TRDJ1 and V is TRDV2; 13 nucleotides match TRDD3. This clonotype originated in a human donor in good health. CDR3 DNA: TGTGCCTGTGACTCGATTACTGGGGGATACGCGGTCTCTTTGGTCACCGATAAACTCATCTTT. Translating it yields CACDSITGGYAVSLVTDKLIF.